The source of this T cell receptor beta chain is a study of technical replicates of blood from a handful of donors. Profiled with immunoSEQ multiplex PCR; TCRdb holds only in-frame clones, not every one. The data show 80,000 or so clones, with roughly 98% seen just once and approximately 0.15% held by the top ten. CDR3 length: 15 amino acids. The germline gives CDR1 SGHTS, CDR2 YDEGEE. The ends were cut back, 1 base at V and 2 bases at J, with 12 bases in the middle. What was sequenced was T cells isolated from PBMCs. The clonotype comes from a human donor in good health. The chain joins TRBV5-8 to TRBJ1-2; maybe TRBD1 (5 bases). The CDR3 nucleotides are TGTGCCAGCAGCTTGACAGGCGCTTCCAACTATGGCTACACCTTC. It codes for CASSLTGASNYGYTF.